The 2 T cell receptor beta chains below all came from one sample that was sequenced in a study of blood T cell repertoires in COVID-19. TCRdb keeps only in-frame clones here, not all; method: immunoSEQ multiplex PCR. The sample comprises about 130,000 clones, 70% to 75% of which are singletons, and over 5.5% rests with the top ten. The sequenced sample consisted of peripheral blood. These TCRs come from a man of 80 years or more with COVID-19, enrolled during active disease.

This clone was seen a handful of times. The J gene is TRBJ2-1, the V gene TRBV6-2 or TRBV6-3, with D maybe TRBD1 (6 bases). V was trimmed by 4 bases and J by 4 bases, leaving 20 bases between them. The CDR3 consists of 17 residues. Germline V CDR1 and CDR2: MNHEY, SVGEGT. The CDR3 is CASSSHHQGRGYNEQFF. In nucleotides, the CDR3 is TGTGCCAGCAGTTCTCACCACCAGGGGCGCGGGTACAATGAGCAGTTCTTC.

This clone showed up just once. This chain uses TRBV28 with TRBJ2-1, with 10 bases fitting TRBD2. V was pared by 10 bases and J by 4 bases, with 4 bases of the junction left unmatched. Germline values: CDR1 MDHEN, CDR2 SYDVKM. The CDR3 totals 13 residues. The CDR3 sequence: CATGLAAYNEQFF. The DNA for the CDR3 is TGTGCCACCGGACTAGCGGCTTACAATGAGCAGTTCTTC.